The 31 T cell receptor beta chains below all came from one sample that was sequenced in a study of T-cell reconstitution after alpha-beta-depleted transplantation in children. Preparation of the TCRbeta library was carried out with unique molecular identifiers. TCRdb re-called the PCR reads through MiXCR, storing one row per CDR3 protein. The sample has a few hundred thousand distinct CDR3 sequences; 27% are singletons. The input for sequencing was PBMCs, taken before TCRalphabeta/CD19-depleted stem cell transplant. These receptors were taken from a boy younger than two with Wiskott-Aldrich syndrome, due to receive a stem cell transplant.

V and J are TRBV29-1 and TRBJ2-6, with 9 bases identical to TRBD1. The CDR3 totals 17 residues. The trim removed 5 bases at V and 2 bases at J, leaving 10 bases unmatched. Germline assignment: CDR1 SQVTM and CDR2 ANQGSEA. The CDR3 loop reads CSVITGGGGTGANVLTF. For the CDR3, the DNA is TGCAGCGTTATTACAGGGGGCGGAGGAACTGGGGCCAACGTCCTGACTTTC.

There are a few counts of this clonotype. V gene TRBV5-1 combines with J gene TRBJ2-1; 8 bases align to TRBD1. The CDR3 consists of 16 residues. Germline-derived CDR1 and CDR2 are SGHRS and YFSETQ. V shed 4 bases and J 0 bases; nucleotides not matched to a gene: 6. CDR3 nucleotides: TGCGCCAGCAGCCTACAGGGGGAAAGCTCCTACAATGAGCAGTTCTTC. This encodes CASSLQGESSYNEQFF.

In regard to this clonotype: A junction boundary mismatches the germline segment, possibly from a read error. The chain links TRBV5-1 to TRBJ2-7; weak D call: TRBD1 (6 bases). The CDR3 has 14 residues. CDR1 is SGHRS, CDR2 YFSETQ, per germline. The CDR3 bases are TGCGCCAGCAGTTTGGGGGCGTCGACGTACGAGCAGTACTTC. Translated: CASSLGASTYEQYF.

This clonotype was counted many times. This chain links TRBV15 with TRBJ2-2; the D gene is possibly TRBD1 (5 bases). Trimming left V 0 bases short and J 4 bases short, with 9 bases between. Germline CDR1 LNHNV, CDR2 YYDKDF (reference sequence). The CDR3 contains 15 residues. Written as DNA, the CDR3 is TGTGCCACCAGCAGAGATGAGCAGGGCACCGGGGAGCTGTTTTTT. As protein: CATSRDEQGTGELFF.

To note about this clonotype: In this CDR3 the conserved last residue, phenylalanine or tryptophan, is missing, so a read error is likely. V gene TRBV5-5 combines with J gene TRBJ2-5, with TRBD2 identical over 10 bases. The CDR3 length is 16 residues. The germline CDR1 and CDR2 sequences are SGHKS and YYEKEE (reference sequence). Trimming took 1 base from V and 4 from J; bases not matched to a gene: 7. The CDR3 DNA reads TGTGCCAGCAGCTTGTGGAGCGGGAGGGCCGGAGAGACCCAGTACTAC. It is translated as CASSLWSGRAGETQYY.

This chain uses TRBV6-5 with TRBJ2-3, with D hard to call. The CDR3 has 11 residues. V shed 5 bases and J shed 6 bases, with 6 bases lying between them. CDR1 and CDR2 from the germline V gene are MNHEY and SVGAGI. The CDR3 nucleotides are TGTGCCAGCAGTCGACTGGATACGCAGTATTTT. Residues: CASSRLDTQYF.

This clonotype turned up a few times. The CDR3 bases are TGTGCCAGCAATCCCCCTTCTTTGATCCCGGGACACCAATACACAGATACGCAGTATTTT. As protein: CASNPPSLIPGHQYTDTQYF. The chain is built from TRBV6-2 or TRBV6-3 and TRBJ2-3; a weak D match, TRBD1 (6 bases). The germline gives CDR1 MNHEY, CDR2 SVGEGT. Trimming cost V 7 bases and J 2 bases, with 31 bases left between them. The CDR3 has 20 residues.

The J gene is TRBJ2-1, the V gene TRBV4-1, with D maybe TRBD1 (6 bases). V was pared by 1 base and J by 4 bases, with 11 bases between. The germline V gene has CDR1 MGHRA and CDR2 YSYEKL. This CDR3 region has 15 residues. CDR3 protein: CASSQGWDTYNEQFF. CDR3 nucleotides: TGCGCCAGCAGCCAAGGGTGGGACACTTACAATGAGCAGTTCTTC.

In this sample, this clonotype turned up a few times. The chain is built from TRBV10-3 and TRBJ2-1; D remains unclear. The germline V gene encodes CDR1 ENHRY and CDR2 SYGVKD. The CDR3 is made up of 13 amino acids. The V end lost 2 bases, the J end lost 4 bases, and 6 bases lay between the germline ends. For the CDR3, the DNA is TGTGCCATCAGTGAGACTTTTTACAATGAGCAGTTCTTC. Its translation: CAISETFYNEQFF.

This clonotype was seen a handful of times. The rearrangement links TRBV20-1 to TRBJ2-1; 7 nucleotides line up with TRBD1. CDR3 size: 14 residues. V was pared by 4 bases and J by 0 bases, with 3 bases of the junction left unmatched. Germline V gene lookup returns CDR1 DFQATT and CDR2 SNEGSKA (reference sequence). The CDR3 DNA reads TGCAGTGCTAAGGGGGCGAGCTCCTACAATGAGCAGTTCTTC. This encodes CSAKGASSYNEQFF.

This clonotype was recorded a few times. The rearrangement uses TRBV7-9 and TRBJ2-3, with D hard to call. Germline CDR1 and CDR2: SEHNR and FQNEAQ (reference sequence). This CDR3 contains 14 residues. V lost 5 bases and J 5 bases, leaving 14 bases between the germline ends. CDR3 DNA: TGTGCCAGCAGCCCCCATACCCCGGAAGATACGCAGTATTTT. It yields the protein CASSPHTPEDTQYF.

This chain uses TRBV29-1 with TRBJ1-1, with no clear D. CDR1 is SQVTM, CDR2 ANQGSEA, per germline. Deletions cut 3 bases from V and 1 base from J, with 12 bases between. The CDR3 totals 14 residues. Written as DNA, the CDR3 is TGCAGCGTTGACGGAAGGAGCGGGAACACTGAAGCTTTCTTT. It is translated as CSVDGRSGNTEAFF. The entire variable domain, with the rest obtained from reference TRBV29-1 and TRBJ1-1, is as follows: SAVISQKPSRDICQRGTSLTIQCQVDSQVTMMFWYRQQPGQSLTLIATANQGSEATYESGFVIDKFPISRPNLTFSTLTVSNMSPEDSSIYLCSVDGRSGNTEAFFGQGTRLTVV.

This chain links TRBV5-1 with TRBJ2-1, with D possibly matching TRBD2 (6 bases). V lost 8 bases, J lost 9 bases, and 24 bases lay in between. The CDR3 runs 15 residues. Germline-derived CDR1 and CDR2 are SGHRS and YFSETQ. CDR3 residues: CASGLGGTRIGEQFF. The CDR3 nucleotides are TGCGCCAGTGGGCTTGGCGGGACCCGAATTGGTGAGCAGTTCTTC.

This clonotype was detected only a few times. The genes are TRBV20-1 and TRBJ2-5; D uncertain. V shed 0 bases and J shed 5 bases, with 10 bases lying between them. The CDR3 is 13 amino acids. CDR1 is DFQATT, CDR2 SNEGSKA, per germline (reference sequence). The CDR3 bases are TGCAGTGCTAGAGATGGAACCTTGGAGACCCAGTACTTC. It codes for CSARDGTLETQYF.

This clonotype was observed a handful of times. The chain uses TRBV5-1 and TRBJ2-3; tentatively, D is TRBD1 or TRBD2 (6 bases each). The V and J ends lost 7 bases and 6 bases respectively, with 15 bases between them. Germline loops: CDR1 SGHRS, CDR2 YFSETQ. CDR3 length equals 13 residues. The CDR3 DNA reads TGCGCCAGCGCGGGACAAAATGCGGATACGCAGTATTTT. This translates into CASAGQNADTQYF. Full variable domain (rest looked up from reference TRBV5-1 and TRBJ2-3): KAGVTQTPRYLIKTRGQQVTLSCSPISGHRSVSWYQQTPGQGLQFLFEYFSETQRNKGNFPGRFSGRQFSNSRSEMNVSTLELGDSALYLCASAGQNADTQYFGPGTRLTVL.

As DNA, the CDR3 is TGTGCCAGCAGCCACCCTAGCGGAGGGCCGTACAATGAGCAGTTCTTC. This encodes CASSHPSGGPYNEQFF. The chain recombines TRBV5-6 with TRBJ2-1; 7 positions match TRBD2. The CDR3 contains 16 residues. CDR1 and CDR2 (germline): SGHDT, YYEEEE. The junction had 11 bases not matched to a gene; V was cut back by 4 bases and J by 4 bases.

This sequence joins TRBV7-9 and TRBJ2-1; D ambiguous. This CDR3 has 14 residues. The V and J ends lost 1 base and 6 bases respectively, with 10 bases between them. Germline assignment: CDR1 SEHNR and CDR2 FQNEAQ (reference sequence). CDR3 nucleotide sequence: TGTGCCAGCAGCTTAGGTCGGGTCGGCAATGAGCAGTTCTTC. It codes for CASSLGRVGNEQFF.

The chain joins TRBV18 to TRBJ2-7, with D perhaps assigned TRBD1 or TRBD2 (6 bases each). Germline V gene lookup returns CDR1 KGHSH and CDR2 LQKENI. The V gene lost 2 bases and the J gene lost 4 bases, with 15 bases spanning the gap. The CDR3 runs 15 residues. The CDR3 DNA is TGTGCCAGCTCACCAAAGGGGGGCACGTCTTACGAGCAGTACTTC. It translates to CASSPKGGTSYEQYF.

This clonotype came up a few times. This chain connects TRBV5-1 to TRBJ2-7; perhaps TRBD2 as D (5 bases). Trimming left V 1 base short and J 2 bases short, with 13 bases between. The CDR3 is 15 amino acids. CDR1 SGHRS and CDR2 YFSETQ come from the germline V gene. DNA of the CDR3: TGCGCCAGCAGCTTGATGTGGGAGTTACCCTACGAGCAGTACTTC. Protein sequence: CASSLMWELPYEQYF.

This sequence joins TRBV7-6 and TRBJ2-1, with D tentatively TRBD2 (7 bases). V lost 6 bases and J 7 bases, leaving 19 bases between the germline ends. The germline CDR1 and CDR2 sequences are SGHVS and FNYEAQ. The CDR3 has 15 residues. CDR3 protein: CASRVGGGPKNEQFF. The CDR3 DNA sequence: TGTGCCAGCAGGGTAGGGGGAGGGCCTAAGAATGAGCAGTTCTTC.

V and J are TRBV29-1 and TRBJ2-1, with 9 bases fitting TRBD2. CDR3 size: 15 residues. In germline, CDR1 is SQVTM, CDR2 ANQGSEA. Trimming removed 3 bases from V and 6 bases from J; junction bases left unmatched: 9. CDR3 bases: TGCAGCGTTGAGAGGGCATTAGCGGGGGCCAATGAGCAGTTCTTC. The encoded protein is CSVERALAGANEQFF.

This clonotype was seen a handful of times. The rearrangement joins TRBV12-5 to TRBJ2-1; D might be TRBD1 (6 bases). Germline V CDR1 and CDR2: LGHNT, FRNRAP. This CDR3 comprises 11 residues. V was pared by 1 base and J by 12 bases, with 7 bases between. The CDR3 spells CASGLGDTQFF. CDR3 DNA: TGTGCTAGTGGTTTGGGGGACACGCAGTTCTTC.

CDR3 amino acids: CATSRDRGHEQFF. CDR3 bases: TGTGCCACCAGCAGAGACAGGGGGCATGAGCAGTTCTTC. The chain links TRBV15 to TRBJ2-1; 8 bases match TRBD1. The germline gives CDR1 LNHNV, CDR2 YYDKDF (reference sequence). The CDR3 has 13 residues. J was trimmed by 8 bases and V by 0 bases; bases with no gene match: 0.

The chain carries TRBV12-3 or TRBV12-4 and TRBJ2-5; D is possibly TRBD2 (6 bases). The CDR3 loop spans 16 amino acids. V was pared by 2 bases and J by 5 bases, with 18 bases between. This CDR3 reads CASSLSILALFETQYF. The DNA for the CDR3 is TGTGCCAGCAGTTTATCTATTCTAGCGTTATTTGAGACCCAGTACTTC.

This clonotype was recorded a few times. The chain employs TRBV30 and TRBJ2-1; 13 bases align to TRBD2. Germline CDR1 reads GTSNPN; CDR2 reads SVGIG (reference sequence). CDR3 length: 15 residues. The junction had 9 bases not matched to a gene; V was cut back by 6 bases and J by 7 bases. The CDR3 DNA is TGTGCCTGCACGGCCGGGACTAGCGGGAAAAATGAGCAGTTCTTC. Its translation is CACTAGTSGKNEQFF.

This clonotype showed up just a few times. V is TRBV20-1 and J is TRBJ2-1; 14 nucleotides align to TRBD2. CDR1 and CDR2 (germline): DFQATT, SNEGSKA (reference sequence). V gave up 0 bases and J gave up 7 bases; unmatched junction bases: 2. The CDR3 has 15 residues. The chain's CDR3 is CSAREGLAGVNEQFF. The CDR3 DNA reads as TGCAGTGCTAGAGAGGGACTAGCGGGAGTGAATGAGCAGTTCTTC.

In this sample, this clonotype turned up a few times. The rearrangement joins TRBV11-2 to TRBJ2-1; 8 positions match TRBD2. CDR1 is SGHAT and CDR2 is FQNNGV in the germline V gene. V trimming: 5 bases; J trimming: 6 bases; junction bases outside the gene matches: 12. The CDR3 contains 16 residues. The CDR3 coding sequence is TGTGCCAGCAGCAGTCTAGCGGGCCTAGGTGGCAATGAGCAGTTCTTC. As protein: CASSSLAGLGGNEQFF.

This chain joins TRBV12-3 or TRBV12-4 and TRBJ2-3; D is uncertain. The germline V and J ends were trimmed by 5 bases and 7 bases, with 16 bases remaining between them. The CDR3 runs 14 residues. CDR3 nucleotides: TGTGCCAGCAGTCCAGCCACCCTCCTGAATACGCAGTATTTT. Translating it yields CASSPATLLNTQYF.

The chain is built from TRBV5-1 and TRBJ2-5; 7 nucleotides align to TRBD1. This CDR3 has 15 residues. After removal of 4 bases from V and 7 bases from J, the junction contained 13 bases not matched to a gene. The germline gives CDR1 SGHRS, CDR2 YFSETQ. CDR3 in amino acids: CASSRGQAPKATQYF. The CDR3 DNA is TGCGCCAGCAGCCGTGGACAGGCCCCCAAGGCGACCCAGTACTTC.

The gene calls are TRBV5-1 and TRBJ2-1; D uncertain. The V gene's germline CDR1 is SGHRS and CDR2 YFSETQ. V was shortened by 0 bases and J by 4 bases, with 11 bases between the two germline ends. CDR3 size: 15 residues. This chain's CDR3 is CASSLDGSFYNEQFF. The CDR3 region has the DNA TGCGCCAGCAGCTTGGACGGAAGTTTTTACAATGAGCAGTTCTTC.

The V gene is TRBV10-3, the J gene TRBJ2-1, with 10 nucleotides matching TRBD1. CDR1 and CDR2 from the germline V gene are ENHRY and SYGVKD. The CDR3 is made up of 14 amino acids. The trim removed 5 bases at V and 7 bases at J, leaving 5 bases unmatched. The CDR3 DNA reads TGTGCCATCAGTTTCGGACAGGGGGGGAATGAGCAGTTCTTC. Residues: CAISFGQGGNEQFF.